This T cell receptor (beta chain) was documented in a study of cytomegalovirus exposure and HLA in healthy donors. Study summary: Early on, a data release was issued that held approximately 92 million unique TCRs from HLA-typed donors.

Study-level findings and limits: By a later analysis, the bulk of CMV-associated TCR beta chains appeared HLA-restricted.

As regards this clone: Its antigen remains unidentified.

Germline trimming cut 3 bases from V and 6 bases from J; bases unmatched to any gene: 7. Germline V gene data show CDR1 as SGHRS and CDR2 as YFSETQ. The CDR3 has 15 amino acids. The PCR employed 60 Vbeta primers together with 13 Jbeta primers. This table comes from immunoSEQ multiplex PCR, and its TCRdb copy is limited to in-frame clones, with some not included. Among 130,000 or so clones listed, approximately 85% were seen once. This rearrangement joins TRBV5-1 to TRBJ2-3; 10 bases are a match to TRBD1. The TCR originated in a woman in her 30s in good health and CMV-seropositive. The specimen was PBMCs. Here the CDR3 reads CASSSGTGVFDTQYF. The CDR3 DNA reads as TGCGCCAGCAGCTCCGGGACAGGGGTTTTCGATACGCAGTATTTT.